This T cell receptor beta chain derives from a study of CD4 and CD8 cells across lung adenocarcinoma regions. CDR3 length: 15 amino acids. The germline V gene has CDR1 MNHNS and CDR2 SASEGT. TCRdb passed the PCR reads through MiXCR, listing each CDR3 protein once. This table holds tens of thousands of distinct CDR3 sequences, approximately 50% found once. This receptor was identified in a male donor with lung adenocarcinoma. The CD4 and CD8 labels of this study may be unreliable. Sequencing input: CD8+ T cells from the center of a lung tumor. The rearrangement joins TRBV6-1 to TRBJ2-3; D may match TRBD1 or TRBD2 (5 bases each). The end of the DNA fits TRBJ2-7 better, so the J call may be wrong. The CDR3 here is CASSPGPWVKNTQYF. In DNA form, the CDR3 reads TGTGCCAGCAGTCCGGGGCCGTGGGTCAAAAATACGCAGTACTTC.